The rows below give T cell receptor beta chains drawn from one sample of a study of blood T cell repertoires in COVID-19. Profiling relied on immunoSEQ multiplex PCR, and the TCRdb table lists in-frame clones only, not all of them. The data contain roughly 79,000 clones, 84% of them singletons. The sequencing input was peripheral blood. Receptor source: a man aged 50-60 years with acute or convalescent COVID-19. The CDR3 runs from the conserved cysteine through the conserved F or W. The D gene is left open where the match is weak. Clone size is shown for a subset of rows, as once, few, many or a class of expanded clone.

V: TRBV28; D: NA; J: TRBJ2-7; size: NA; CDR3: CASRNAKLSYEQYF; DNA: TGTGCCAGCAGAAATGCCAAACTCTCCTACGAGCAGTACTTC
V: TRBV6-2/TRBV6-3; D: TRBD1; J: TRBJ2-1; size: once; CDR3: CASSYVRTGYNEQFF; DNA: TGTGCCAGCAGTTACGTCCGGACAGGGTACAATGAGCAGTTCTTC
V: TRBV9; D: NA; J: TRBJ2-3; size: NA; CDR3: CASSFIQGDTQYF; DNA: TGTGCCAGCAGCTTTATCCAGGGAGATACGCAGTATTTT
V: TRBV5-1; D: TRBD2; J: TRBJ2-5; size: NA; CDR3: CASSSIAGEETQYF; DNA: TGCGCCAGCAGCTCTATAGCGGGGGAAGAGACCCAGTACTTC
V: TRBV11-2; D: NA; J: TRBJ2-1; size: NA; CDR3: CASSTGGSYNEQFF; DNA: TGTGCCAGCAGCACAGGCGGCTCCTACAATGAGCAGTTCTTC
V: TRBV11-3; D: TRBD2; J: TRBJ2-5; size: NA; CDR3: CASGTLLAGNREETQYF; DNA: TGTGCCAGCGGGACCCTACTAGCGGGAAATCGGGAAGAGACCCAGTACTTC
V: TRBV3-1/TRBV3-2; D: TRBD1; J: TRBJ1-4; size: NA; CDR3: CASSPQSTGYREKLFF; DNA: TGTGCCAGCAGCCCTCAATCGACAGGGTATAGGGAAAAACTGTTTTTT
V: TRBV6-6; D: NA; J: TRBJ1-4; size: NA; CDR3: CASSYRGEEEKLFF; DNA: TGTGCCAGCAGTTACCGGGGGGAGGAGGAAAAACTGTTTTTT
V: TRBV28; D: TRBD1; J: TRBJ2-7; size: once; CDR3: CASSWQGAGEQYF; DNA: TGTGCCAGCAGTTGGCAGGGGGCGGGCGAGCAGTACTTC
V: TRBV18; D: NA; J: TRBJ1-5; size: NA; CDR3: CASSPRPGDQPQHF; DNA: TGTGCCAGCTCACCAAGGCCAGGGGATCAGCCCCAGCATTTT
V: TRBV27; D: TRBD1; J: TRBJ1-6; size: NA; CDR3: CASSFSGGAKSPLHF; DNA: TGTGCCAGCAGTTTTTCAGGGGGCGCGAAGTCACCCCTCCACTTT
V: TRBV7-2; D: NA; J: TRBJ1-2; size: NA; CDR3: CASSKPAGVYGYTF; DNA: TGTGCCAGCAGCAAACCAGCAGGGGTCTATGGCTACACCTTC
V: TRBV9; D: NA; J: TRBJ2-7; size: NA; CDR3: CASSPGWEQYF; DNA: TGTGCCAGCAGCCCCGGGTGGGAGCAGTACTTC